Shown below are 12 T cell receptor beta chains from a single sample sequenced in a study of Ad26.COV2.S vaccination and SARS-CoV-2 variants. Generated by immunoSEQ multiplex PCR, the TCRdb table keeps only in-frame clones and is missing some. The repertoire holds around 250,000 clones, around 90% seen once, with 2.9% in the top ten. Specified treatment: around 19 received Ad26.COV2.S at low or high dose, single or two shots; about 5 received placebo; per-sample allocation not given. Day 63 following the first vaccine or placebo injection was when the samples were taken. This specimen consisted of peripheral blood, obtained in a trial of Ad26.COV2.S vaccine versus placebo. These TCRs come from a person aged 18-65 years who received the Ad26.COV2.S COVID-19 vaccine or a placebo.

This clone was detected ten times or more. The rearrangement joins TRBV4-2 to TRBJ1-5; D is possibly TRBD1 (6 bases). The CDR3 is 16 amino acids. The germline V and J ends were trimmed by 0 bases and 1 base, with 10 bases remaining between them. The germline gives CDR1 LGHNA, CDR2 YNFKEQ. For the CDR3, the DNA is TGTGCCAGCAGCCAAGAGCCCGACAGGAGCAATCAGCCCCAGCATTTT. Its protein product is CASSQEPDRSNQPQHF.

The chain couples TRBV6-5 to TRBJ1-5; possible D gene TRBD1, 5 bases. The CDR3 runs 14 residues. Germline CDR1 MNHEY, CDR2 SVGAGI. V lost 4 bases, J lost 6 bases, and 13 bases lay in between. The CDR3 reads CASSLDPTGQPQHF. The CDR3 DNA reads as TGTGCCAGCAGTTTGGACCCAACAGGTCAGCCCCAGCATTTT.

The rearrangement links TRBV4-3 to TRBJ2-7; D uncertain. V lost 0 bases to trimming and J lost 3 bases, with 9 bases between them. The CDR3 runs 14 residues. Germline V gives CDR1 LGHNA, CDR2 YSLEER. CDR3 in DNA: TGCGCCAGCAGCCAAGATTTAGGCAACTACGAGCAGTACTTC. It codes for CASSQDLGNYEQYF.

This chain joins TRBV15 and TRBJ1-4; TRBD1 might be the D (6 bases). V was trimmed by 3 bases and J by 7 bases, leaving 12 bases between them. The CDR3 has 14 amino acids. Germline CDR1 and CDR2: LNHNV and YYDKDF (reference sequence). The CDR3 DNA sequence: TGTGCCACCAGCAGCGGGGGGGCGGCTGAAAAACTGTTTTTT. Translation: CATSSGGAAEKLFF.

The chain combines TRBV6-6 with TRBJ1-2; a possible D gene is TRBD1 (5 bases). The CDR3 sequence is 15 residues long. Germline V gene lookup returns CDR1 MNHNY and CDR2 SVGAGI (reference sequence). Trimming pared 0 bases from V and 0 bases from J, leaving 8 bases between. Here the CDR3 reads CASSYSGTPNYGYTF. CDR3 nucleotides: TGTGCCAGCAGTTACTCGGGGACTCCTAACTATGGCTACACCTTC.

The chain has TRBV19 and TRBJ2-5; D is ambiguous. CDR3 length: 11 residues. CDR1 and CDR2 (germline): LNHDA, SQIVND (reference sequence). V lost 3 bases, J lost 4 bases, and 3 bases lay in between. The CDR3, as DNA: TGTGCCAGTAGTATGGGAGAGACCCAGTACTTC. It translates to CASSMGETQYF.

This clone was picked up one time. The rearrangement uses TRBV11-1 and TRBJ1-4; no firm D call. V lost 2 bases, J lost 8 bases, and 9 bases lay in between. The CDR3 length is 13 residues. Germline V lookup: CDR1 SGHAT, CDR2 FQDESV (reference sequence). CDR3 protein: CASSLYVGEKLFF. The CDR3 DNA reads as TGTGCCAGCAGCTTATATGTCGGAGAAAAACTGTTTTTT. Variable domain in full (rest from reference TRBV11-1 and TRBJ1-4): EAEVAQSPRYKITEKSQAVAFWCDPISGHATLYWYRQILGQGPELLVQFQDESVVDDSQLPKDRFSAERLKGVDSTLKIQPAELGDSAMYLCASSLYVGEKLFFGSGTQLSVL.

This rearrangement joins TRBV5-6 to TRBJ1-4; a weak D match, TRBD1 (6 bases). From germline, CDR1 is SGHDT and CDR2 YYEEEE. This CDR3 is 15 amino acids long. The germline V and J ends were trimmed by 5 bases and 3 bases, with 14 bases remaining between them. The CDR3 region is CASRPWGGPNEKLFF. CDR3 sequence (DNA): TGTGCCAGCAGGCCCTGGGGGGGGCCTAATGAAAAACTGTTTTTT.

The chain combines TRBV5-4 with TRBJ1-2, with 10 bases that match TRBD1. Germline V gene data show CDR1 as SGHNT and CDR2 as YYREEE (reference sequence). The CDR3 extends over 14 amino acids. V lost 4 bases to trimming and J lost 2 bases; unmatched junction nucleotides: 2. The DNA for the CDR3 is TGTGCCAGCAGCCCGGACAGGGGGAACTATGGCTACACCTTC. This encodes CASSPDRGNYGYTF.

CDR3 amino acids: CASSLGGGGPYEQYV. Here the CDR3 DNA reads TGTGCCAGCAGCTTAGGAGGGGGCGGCCCCTACGAGCAGTACGTC. The chain couples TRBV7-2 to TRBJ2-7; 7 bases align to TRBD1. With 1 base clipped from V and 2 bases from J, the junction kept 5 bases outside the gene matches. CDR1 is SGHTA and CDR2 is FQGNSA in the germline V gene. The CDR3 covers 15 residues.

The chain is built from TRBV5-1 and TRBJ1-6; a weak D match, TRBD1 (6 bases). This CDR3 has 14 amino acids. Trimming removed 6 bases at V and 4 bases at J, with 11 bases between. CDR1 is SGHRS and CDR2 is YFSETQ in the germline V gene. This chain's CDR3 is CASNQGPYNSPLHF. The CDR3 DNA reads TGCGCCAGCAACCAGGGGCCTTATAATTCACCCCTCCACTTT.

Remarks on this clone: Other nucleotide sequences from this sample produce the same CDR3. This rearrangement joins TRBV18 to TRBJ1-2; 12 nucleotides match TRBD1. V lost 3 bases, J lost 4 bases, and 0 bases stayed unmatched. CDR1 and CDR2 (germline): KGHSH, LQKENI. The CDR3 runs to 14 residues. CDR3 loop: CASSPGQGAYGYTF. CDR3 bases: TGTGCCAGCTCACCGGGACAGGGGGCCTATGGCTACACCTTC.